This T cell receptor beta chain emerged from a study of T cells after yellow fever vaccination. General study findings and limits: Among primary-vaccination clones, most reappeared after the booster, at just under 98% for CD4 and about 90% for CD8.

A universal primer site and UMIs were added as TCR cDNA was made by 5'RACE template switching. MiXCR, run by TCRdb on the 5' RACE reads, gives a single entry per CDR3 protein. The sample records a few hundred thousand distinct CDR3 sequences, 4.1% being singletons. The ends were cut back, 2 bases at V and 0 bases at J, with 15 bases in the middle. This CDR3 is built from 18 residues. Germline V CDR1 and CDR2: SGHRS, YFSETQ. This clonotype showed up many times. Its antigen is not known. The chain recombines TRBV5-1 with TRBJ1-6; no reliable D call. This clonotype was obtained from a man aged 18 to 29 who received the YFV17D yellow fever vaccine. Specimen: PBMCs, collected 5 days after the yellow fever booster vaccination. CDR3 DNA: TGCGCCAGCAGCTTTAGGACTTCGGAGAGCTCCTATAATTCACCCCTCCACTTT. It encodes CASSFRTSESSYNSPLHF.